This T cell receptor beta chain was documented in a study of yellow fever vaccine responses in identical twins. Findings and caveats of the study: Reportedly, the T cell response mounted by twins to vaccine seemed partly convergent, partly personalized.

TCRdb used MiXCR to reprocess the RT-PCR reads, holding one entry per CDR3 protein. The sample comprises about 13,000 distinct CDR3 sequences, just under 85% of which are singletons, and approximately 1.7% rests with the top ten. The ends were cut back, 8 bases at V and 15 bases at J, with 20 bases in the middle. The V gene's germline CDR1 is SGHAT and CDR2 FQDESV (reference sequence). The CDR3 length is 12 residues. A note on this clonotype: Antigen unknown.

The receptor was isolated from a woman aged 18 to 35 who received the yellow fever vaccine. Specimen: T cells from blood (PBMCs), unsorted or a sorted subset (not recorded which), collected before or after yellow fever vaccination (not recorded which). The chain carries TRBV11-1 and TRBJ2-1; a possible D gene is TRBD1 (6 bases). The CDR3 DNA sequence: TGTGCCAGCGCCCTTGGTATGGACAGTCTGTTCTTC. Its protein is CASALGMDSLFF. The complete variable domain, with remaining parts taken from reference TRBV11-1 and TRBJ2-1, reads EAEVAQSPRYKITEKSQAVAFWCDPISGHATLYWYRQILGQGPELLVQFQDESVVDDSQLPKDRFSAERLKGVDSTLKIQPAELGDSAMYLCASALGMDSLFFGPGTRLTVL.